One and the same sample provided the 31 T cell receptor beta chains below, sequenced in a study of shared clonotypes between healthy human individuals. The naive CD8 population came from CD45RO-negative cells selected for CCR7, without terminally differentiated effector memory CD45RA+ cells. Produced via immunoSEQ multiplex PCR; TCRdb's table is partial and in-frame only. The sample shows 550,000 to 750,000 clones, roughly 95% of them seen only once. Sequenced: naive CD8+ T cells sorted from blood. Every receptor here comes from a woman in her thirties in good health.

The chain carries TRBV11-2 and TRBJ2-7; perhaps TRBD2 as D (6 bases). Trimming stripped 0 bases from V and 5 bases from J, with 11 bases between. Germline-derived CDR1 and CDR2 are SGHAT and FQNNGV. CDR3 length: 14 amino acids. CDR3 residues: CASSLEPTRHEQYF. Here the CDR3 DNA reads TGTGCCAGCAGCTTAGAACCGACTAGACACGAGCAGTACTTC.

The chain uses TRBV30 and TRBJ1-4; tentative D call: TRBD1 (5 bases). Trimming left V 2 bases short and J 8 bases short, with 15 bases between. Germline V gene data show CDR1 as GTSNPN and CDR2 as SVGIG (reference sequence). This CDR3 comprises 14 residues. CDR3 region: CAWSPLTATEKLFF. The CDR3 DNA reads TGTGCCTGGAGTCCCTTGACAGCCACGGAAAAACTGTTTTTT.

This clone was seen just once. This sequence joins TRBV11-2 and TRBJ2-7; D possibly corresponds to TRBD1 (5 bases). V lost 1 base to trimming and J lost 5 bases, with 6 bases between them. This CDR3 is built from 12 residues. Germline assignment: CDR1 SGHAT and CDR2 FQNNGV. The CDR3 DNA reads as TGTGCCAGCAGCTTAGTCAGGGACGAGCAGTACTTC. It is translated as CASSLVRDEQYF.

This clone was counted once. This sequence joins TRBV6-6 and TRBJ2-1; no clear D gene. From germline, CDR1 is MNHNY and CDR2 SVGAGI (reference sequence). The CDR3 extends over 16 amino acids. The ends were cut back, 2 bases at V and 5 bases at J, with 16 bases in the middle. Here the CDR3 reads CASSYGVGIANNEQFF. The CDR3 region has the DNA TGTGCCAGCAGTTACGGAGTGGGGATAGCAAACAATGAGCAGTTCTTC.

The chain employs TRBV7-2 and TRBJ2-1; no reliable D call. Trimming removed 1 base at V and 2 bases at J, with 9 bases between. Germline V gene lookup returns CDR1 SGHTA and CDR2 FQGNSA. The CDR3 contains 15 residues. This chain's CDR3 is CASSLVQNTYNEQFF. The CDR3 coding sequence is TGTGCCAGCAGCTTAGTACAAAACACCTACAATGAGCAGTTCTTC. Full variable domain (remainder filled in from reference TRBV7-2 and TRBJ2-1): GAGVSQSPSNKVTEKGKDVELRCDPISGHTALYWYRQSLGQGLEFLIYFQGNSAPDKSGLPSDRFSAERTGGSVSTLTIQRTQQEDSAVYLCASSLVQNTYNEQFFGPGTRLTVL.

This chain connects TRBV4-1 to TRBJ2-1; TRBD2 might be the D (6 bases). The ends were cut back, 4 bases at V and 6 bases at J, with 22 bases in the middle. The CDR3 loop spans 17 amino acids. Germline V gene sequence: CDR1 MGHRA, CDR2 YSYEKL. CDR3 in DNA: TGCGCCAGCAGCCCCCCCGGGACTCACACTGGGACCAATGAGCAGTTCTTC. It encodes CASSPPGTHTGTNEQFF.

As concerns this clone: Distinct nucleotide sequences in the sample also encode this CDR3. The chain is built from TRBV5-4 and TRBJ2-7; D unclear. The length of the CDR3 is 11 residues. CDR1 is SGHNT and CDR2 is YYREEE in the germline V gene (reference sequence). The ends were cut back, 4 bases at V and 2 bases at J, with 4 bases in the middle. In nucleotides, the CDR3 is TGTGCCAGCAGCGGACCCTACGAGCAGTACTTC. It codes for CASSGPYEQYF.

This chain links TRBV19 with TRBJ2-1; weak D call: TRBD2 (6 bases). V dropped 0 bases and J dropped 0 bases, with 18 bases sitting between them. Looked up from germline, CDR1 is LNHDA and CDR2 is SQIVND (reference sequence). The length of the CDR3 is 19 residues. CDR3 protein: CASSIDGTAEKVSYNEQFF. The DNA for the CDR3 is TGTGCCAGTAGTATAGACGGGACTGCTGAAAAGGTCTCCTACAATGAGCAGTTCTTC.

This chain uses TRBV28 with TRBJ2-1; 8 bases are shared with TRBD2. The CDR3 sequence is 17 residues long. Germline V gene sequence: CDR1 MDHEN, CDR2 SYDVKM. The V segment lost 2 bases and the J segment 6 bases; nucleotides outside the gene matches: 12. This CDR3 reads CASSLPDRVLAGNEQFF. Here the CDR3 DNA reads TGTGCCAGCAGTTTACCCGACAGAGTTCTAGCGGGCAATGAGCAGTTCTTC.

DNA of the CDR3: TGTGCCAGCAGCGTAGCGGGAGGGACGAATGAGCAGTTCTTC. Encoded protein: CASSVAGGTNEQFF. The rearrangement joins TRBV9 to TRBJ2-1, with 8 nucleotides matching TRBD2. Germline lookup yields CDR1 SGDLS and CDR2 YYNGEE. The CDR3 runs to 14 residues. With V trimmed by 0 bases and J by 7 bases, 3 bases remained unmatched.

This clone was picked up one time. The chain couples TRBV9 to TRBJ2-1; 15 nucleotides line up with TRBD2. This CDR3 is 17 amino acids long. Germline CDR1 SGDLS, CDR2 YYNGEE. V was clipped by 0 bases and J by 7 bases; unmatched bases: 5. The CDR3 reads CASSVGGLAGGGNEQFF. CDR3 sequence (DNA): TGTGCCAGCAGCGTAGGGGGACTAGCGGGAGGAGGAAATGAGCAGTTCTTC.

J is TRBJ2-2 and V is TRBV7-2; D may be TRBD2 (5 bases). Trimming cost V 3 bases and J 6 bases, with 8 bases left between them. Per germline, CDR1 SGHTA and CDR2 FQGNSA. This CDR3 has 13 amino acids. The CDR3 is CASSFGDAGELFF. CDR3 bases: TGTGCCAGCAGCTTCGGGGATGCCGGGGAGCTGTTTTTT.

The V call is TRBV27, the J call TRBJ1-1; 10 bases are shared with TRBD1. V shed 4 bases and J 11 bases; nucleotides not matched to a gene: 13. CDR3 length equals 15 residues. Looked up from germline, CDR1 is MNHEY and CDR2 is SMNVEV (reference sequence). The CDR3 loop reads CASSSGTGVFAVAFF. CDR3 DNA: TGTGCCAGCAGTTCCGGGACAGGGGTCTTTGCGGTCGCTTTCTTT.

The chain combines TRBV5-1 with TRBJ2-7, with 8 bases fitting TRBD1. The CDR3 totals 15 residues. Germline V gene sequence: CDR1 SGHRS, CDR2 YFSETQ. Trimming removed 4 bases from V and 2 bases from J; junction bases left unmatched: 8. Written as DNA, the CDR3 is TGCGCCAGCAGCCCCGACAGGGGTAAGACCTACGAGCAGTACTTC. It codes for CASSPDRGKTYEQYF. Full variable domain (remainder filled in from reference TRBV5-1 and TRBJ2-7): KAGVTQTPRYLIKTRGQQVTLSCSPISGHRSVSWYQQTPGQGLQFLFEYFSETQRNKGNFPGRFSGRQFSNSRSEMNVSTLELGDSALYLCASSPDRGKTYEQYFGPGTRLTVT.

The chain recombines TRBV7-2 with TRBJ2-7, with 7 bases matching TRBD1. Germline-derived CDR1 and CDR2 are SGHTA and FQGNSA. This CDR3 is 16 amino acids long. V shed 5 bases and J 7 bases; nucleotides not matched to a gene: 17. CDR3 loop: CASSPLQTGTGREQYF. In DNA, the CDR3 is TGTGCCAGCAGCCCCCTTCAGACAGGGACGGGTAGGGAGCAGTACTTC.

This chain joins TRBV2 and TRBJ2-1; the D gene is possibly TRBD2 (7 bases). Germline lookup yields CDR1 SNHLY and CDR2 FYNNEI. V lost 1 base and J lost 10, with 17 bases in between. This CDR3 spans 15 amino acids. The CDR3 DNA follows: TGTGCCAGCAGTGAAGTATCTGTTGGGGGGGCGGAGCAGTTCTTC. It encodes CASSEVSVGGAEQFF. Filled out from reference TRBV2 and TRBJ2-1, the complete variable domain reads EPEVTQTPSHQVTQMGQEVILRCVPISNHLYFYWYRQILGQKVEFLVSFYNNEISEKSEIFDDQFSVERPDGSNFTLKIRSTKLEDSAMYFCASSEVSVGGAEQFFGPGTRLTVL.

CDR3 DNA: TGTGCCAGCAGTGAAGCGCATTTTGGACTAGCCGGGGATGAGCAGTTCTTC. Translation gives CASSEAHFGLAGDEQFF. This chain connects TRBV6-1 to TRBJ2-1; 8 nucleotides align to TRBD2. Germline CDR1 is MNHNS and CDR2 is SASEGT. This CDR3 is built from 17 residues. The trim removed 0 bases at V and 8 bases at J, leaving 12 bases unmatched.

The chain recombines TRBV9 with TRBJ2-1, with 7 bases fitting TRBD2. Germline V gene data show CDR1 as SGDLS and CDR2 as YYNGEE. This CDR3 is built from 16 residues. The V segment lost 4 bases and the J segment 9 bases; nucleotides outside the gene matches: 16. CDR3 DNA sequence: TGTGCCAGCAGCCCCATTGAGGGGAGGGGCGCCGGTGAGCAGTTCTTC. Amino acid sequence: CASSPIEGRGAGEQFF.

The rearrangement uses TRBV6-1 and TRBJ1-5, with no clear D. V gave up 2 bases and J gave up 6 bases, with 5 bases separating them. This CDR3 spans 12 amino acids. CDR1 is MNHNS and CDR2 is SASEGT in the germline V gene. In DNA, the CDR3 is TGTGCCAGCAGTGAATACCGTCAGCCCCAGCATTTT. This codes for CASSEYRQPQHF.

The chain uses TRBV19 and TRBJ2-1; no clear D gene. CDR3 size: 15 residues. V gave up 0 bases and J gave up 2 bases, with 8 bases separating them. The germline V gene encodes CDR1 LNHDA and CDR2 SQIVND (reference sequence). The DNA for the CDR3 is TGTGCCAGTAGTATAGATCTTGGCACCTACAATGAGCAGTTCTTC. Amino acids: CASSIDLGTYNEQFF. The full variable domain, rest sourced from reference TRBV19 and TRBJ2-1, is DGGITQSPKYLFRKEGQNVTLSCEQNLNHDAMYWYRQDPGQGLRLIYYSQIVNDFQKGDIAEGYSVSREKKESFPLTVTSAQKNPTAFYLCASSIDLGTYNEQFFGPGTRLTVL.

The V and J genes are TRBV29-1 and TRBJ2-1, with unresolved D. The CDR3 sequence is 13 residues long. CDR1 is SQVTM and CDR2 is ANQGSEA in the germline V gene. V dropped 7 bases and J dropped 0 bases, with 10 bases sitting between them. For the CDR3, the DNA is TGCAGCGGAGACGGCATCTCCTACAATGAGCAGTTCTTC. This translates into CSGDGISYNEQFF.

The genes are TRBV11-2 and TRBJ2-7; a weak D match, TRBD2 (7 bases). The CDR3 consists of 16 residues. The germline V and J ends were trimmed by 1 base and 2 bases, with 15 bases remaining between them. Germline assignment: CDR1 SGHAT and CDR2 FQNNGV. CDR3 region: CASSLVRGARAYEQYF. The CDR3 region has the DNA TGTGCCAGCAGCTTAGTTCGGGGGGCGAGAGCCTACGAGCAGTACTTC.

The CDR3 DNA is TGTGCCAGCAGCACTAGCGGGAGAGCCTACGAGCAGTACTTC. This translates into CASSTSGRAYEQYF. The V gene is TRBV13, the J gene TRBJ2-7; 11 nucleotides agree with TRBD2. V was clipped by 5 bases and J by 2 bases; unmatched bases: 2. Per germline, CDR1 PRHDT and CDR2 FYEKMQ (reference sequence). This CDR3 spans 14 amino acids. Combining the CDR3 with reference TRBV13 and TRBJ2-7 gives the whole variable domain AAGVIQSPRHLIKEKRETATLKCYPIPRHDTVYWYQQGPGQDPQFLISFYEKMQSDKGSIPDRFSAQQFSDYHSELNMSSLELGDSALYFCASSTSGRAYEQYFGPGTRLTVT.

This chain links TRBV19 with TRBJ1-1, with D uncertain. V shed 5 bases and J shed 2 bases, with 12 bases lying between them. CDR3 length: 14 residues. Germline V lookup: CDR1 LNHDA, CDR2 SQIVND (reference sequence). The CDR3 bases are TGTGCCAGTAGTCCGGGTGGGTTTAACACTGAAGCTTTCTTT. This codes for CASSPGGFNTEAFF.

The chain recombines TRBV28 with TRBJ1-2; TRBD1 aligns across 8 bases. The CDR3 contains 15 residues. The germline gives CDR1 MDHEN, CDR2 SYDVKM. Germline trimming cut 6 bases from V and 8 bases from J; bases unmatched to any gene: 14. The DNA for the CDR3 is TGTGCCAGCAGCCCGACAGGGGCGGGCGGGGCAGGCTACACCTTC. Translating gives CASSPTGAGGAGYTF.

J is TRBJ2-1 and V is TRBV4-1, with 9 bases identical to TRBD2. With 5 bases clipped from V and 8 bases from J, the junction kept 13 bases outside the gene matches. The CDR3 spans 16 residues. The germline V gene encodes CDR1 MGHRA and CDR2 YSYEKL. The chain's CDR3 is CASSFLGREGPDEQFF. CDR3 in DNA: TGCGCCAGCAGCTTCCTCGGGCGGGAGGGCCCCGATGAGCAGTTCTTC.

The chain has TRBV27 and TRBJ2-7; possible D gene TRBD1, 5 bases. Germline assignment: CDR1 MNHEY and CDR2 SMNVEV (reference sequence). The CDR3 has 13 residues. Trimming removed 5 bases from V and 4 bases from J, with 12 bases in between. CDR3 coding DNA: TGTGCCAGCAGTATGAACCGACAGTACGAGCAGTACTTC. This sequence encodes CASSMNRQYEQYF.

J is TRBJ2-7 and V is TRBV7-6; D gene ambiguous. This CDR3 region has 12 residues. Germline V CDR1 and CDR2: SGHVS, FNYEAQ. V dropped 5 bases and J dropped 2 bases, with 7 bases sitting between them. The CDR3 DNA is TGTGCCAGCAGCCTGCCCCCCTACGAGCAGTACTTC. Protein sequence: CASSLPPYEQYF.

The J gene is TRBJ1-2, the V gene TRBV27; 8 nucleotides agree with TRBD1. The length of the CDR3 is 13 residues. Unmatched junction bases numbered 1, after V lost 0 bases and J lost 7 bases. Per germline, CDR1 MNHEY and CDR2 SMNVEV (reference sequence). CDR3 nucleotide sequence: TGTGCCAGCAGTTTATCGACAGGGGCTGGCTACACCTTC. Its protein is CASSLSTGAGYTF.

The rearrangement joins TRBV7-8 to TRBJ2-1, with TRBD2 as a possible D gene (6 bases). This CDR3 has 16 residues. Germline V lookup: CDR1 SGHVS, CDR2 FQNEAQ. Trimming took 1 base from V and 4 from J, leaving 14 bases between them. CDR3 in amino acids: CASSLERASAYNEQFF. CDR3 sequence (DNA): TGTGCCAGCAGCTTAGAAAGGGCTAGCGCTTACAATGAGCAGTTCTTC. Together with reference TRBV7-8 and TRBJ2-1, the CDR3 gives the full variable domain: GAGVSQSPRYKVAKRGQDVALRCDPISGHVSLFWYQQALGQGPEFLTYFQNEAQLDKSGLPSDRFFAERPEGSVSTLKIQRTQQEDSAVYLCASSLERASAYNEQFFGPGTRLTVL.

This sequence joins TRBV6-1 and TRBJ2-7, with 7 bases matching TRBD2. Trimming cost V 2 bases and J 3 bases; bases outside gene matches: 10. CDR1 and CDR2 from the germline V gene are MNHNS and SASEGT. The CDR3 extends over 16 amino acids. CDR3 in amino acids: CASSETLGLPNYEQYF. CDR3 DNA: TGTGCCAGCAGTGAAACTTTGGGACTACCGAACTACGAGCAGTACTTC.